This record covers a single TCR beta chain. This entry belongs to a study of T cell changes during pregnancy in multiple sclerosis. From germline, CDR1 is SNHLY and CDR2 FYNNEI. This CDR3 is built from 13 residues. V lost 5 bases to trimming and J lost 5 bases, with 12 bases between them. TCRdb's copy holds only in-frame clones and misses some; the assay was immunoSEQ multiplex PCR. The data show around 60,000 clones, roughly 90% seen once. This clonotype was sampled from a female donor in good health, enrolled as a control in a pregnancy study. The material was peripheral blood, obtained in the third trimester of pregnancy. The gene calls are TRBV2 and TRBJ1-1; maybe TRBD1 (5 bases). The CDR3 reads CASSTGRVTEAFF. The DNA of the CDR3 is TGTGCCAGCAGTACCGGCAGGGTGACTGAAGCTTTCTTT.